These 4 T cell receptor beta chains were all obtained from the same sample, sequenced in a study of CD8 T cells in ankylosing spondylitis. Whole-study results and caveats: A TCR beta motif made of several highly homologous variants seemed typical of ankylosing spondylitis blood.

MiXCR, run by TCRdb on the 5' RACE reads, gives a single entry per CDR3 protein. The data show fewer than 550,000 distinct CDR3 sequences, 5.3% seen once. For these receptors, no antigen is known. The specimen sequenced was blood, either unsorted or a sorted T cell fraction (not recorded which). The receptor source for this set is a male donor with ankylosing spondylitis.

The chain joins TRBV5-6 to TRBJ2-4, with TRBD2 as a possible D gene (5 bases). The germline CDR1 and CDR2 sequences are SGHDT and YYEEEE. V lost 4 bases and J 10 bases, leaving 9 bases between the germline ends. The CDR3 loop spans 11 amino acids. CDR3 DNA sequence: TGTGCCAGCAGCCTCCGAGGGATTCAGTACTTC. Amino acids: CASSLRGIQYF.

This clonotype was detected ten times or more. CDR3 nucleotides: TGCGCCAGCAGCCATCCGGGGTGGAGGGGCCCCACCGGGGAGCTGTTTTTT. Translation gives CASSHPGWRGPTGELFF. V and J are TRBV4-1 and TRBJ2-2; possible D gene TRBD2, 6 bases. The germline V and J ends were trimmed by 3 bases and 4 bases, with 18 bases remaining between them. The CDR3 runs to 17 residues. Germline V gene sequence: CDR1 MGHRA, CDR2 YSYEKL.

This clonotype has at least ten counts. The chain recombines TRBV29-1 with TRBJ1-5, with D hard to call. V lost 7 bases and J lost 6, with 7 bases in between. Germline V gives CDR1 SQVTM, CDR2 ANQGSEA. This CDR3 comprises 10 residues. CDR3 nucleotides: TGCAGCGCCACCATTCAGCCCCAGCATTTT. This sequence encodes CSATIQPQHF.

This clonotype occurred many times. The chain links TRBV12-3 or TRBV12-4 to TRBJ1-2; D possibly corresponds to TRBD1 (5 bases). Trimming took off 6 bases at V and 4 bases at J, with 21 bases between the two ends. The CDR3 is 16 amino acids. CDR3 in DNA: TGTGCCAGCAGACCCCGGGACGGGGGGTTCCCCTATGGCTACACCTTC. It is translated as CASRPRDGGFPYGYTF.